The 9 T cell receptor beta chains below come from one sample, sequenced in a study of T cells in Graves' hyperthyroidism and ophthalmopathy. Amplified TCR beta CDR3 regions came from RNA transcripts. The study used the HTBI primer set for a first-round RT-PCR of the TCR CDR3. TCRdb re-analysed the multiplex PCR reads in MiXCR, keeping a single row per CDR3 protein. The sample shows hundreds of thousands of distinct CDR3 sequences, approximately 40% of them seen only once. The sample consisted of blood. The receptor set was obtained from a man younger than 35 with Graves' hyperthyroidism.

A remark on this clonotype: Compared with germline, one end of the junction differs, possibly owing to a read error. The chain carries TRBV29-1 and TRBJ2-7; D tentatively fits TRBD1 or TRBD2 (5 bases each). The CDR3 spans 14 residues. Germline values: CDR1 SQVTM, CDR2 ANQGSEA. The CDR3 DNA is TGCAGTGCTACCCGGGGACGGGGCGTTTACGAGCAGCACTTC. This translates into CSATRGRGVYEQHF.

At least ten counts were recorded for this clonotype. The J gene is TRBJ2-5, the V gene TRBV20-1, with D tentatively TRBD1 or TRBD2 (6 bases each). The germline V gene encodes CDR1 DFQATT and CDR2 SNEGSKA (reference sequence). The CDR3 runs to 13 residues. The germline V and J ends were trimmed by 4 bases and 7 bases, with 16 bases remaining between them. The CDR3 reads CSAKGKGGGTQYF. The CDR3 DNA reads TGCAGTGCTAAGGGGAAAGGGGGAGGGACCCAGTACTTC.

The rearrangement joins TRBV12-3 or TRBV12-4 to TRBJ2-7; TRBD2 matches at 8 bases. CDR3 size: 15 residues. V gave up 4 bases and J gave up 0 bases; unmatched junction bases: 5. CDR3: CASSSSGRSSYEQYF. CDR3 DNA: TGTGCCAGCAGTTCTAGCGGGCGAAGCTCCTACGAGCAGTACTTC.

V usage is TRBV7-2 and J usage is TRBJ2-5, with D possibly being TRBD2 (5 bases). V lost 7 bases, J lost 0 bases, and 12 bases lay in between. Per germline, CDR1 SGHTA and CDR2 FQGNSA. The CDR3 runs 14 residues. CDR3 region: CASNLDSHQETQYF. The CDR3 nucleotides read TGTGCCAGCAACCTGGACTCGCACCAAGAGACCCAGTACTTC.

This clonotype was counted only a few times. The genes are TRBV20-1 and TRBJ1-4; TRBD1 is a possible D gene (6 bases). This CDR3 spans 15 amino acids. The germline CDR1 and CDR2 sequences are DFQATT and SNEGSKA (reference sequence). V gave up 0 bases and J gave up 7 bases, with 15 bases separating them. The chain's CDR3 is CSAREGGREFEKLFF. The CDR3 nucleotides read TGCAGTGCTAGAGAGGGGGGGCGGGAGTTTGAAAAACTGTTTTTT.

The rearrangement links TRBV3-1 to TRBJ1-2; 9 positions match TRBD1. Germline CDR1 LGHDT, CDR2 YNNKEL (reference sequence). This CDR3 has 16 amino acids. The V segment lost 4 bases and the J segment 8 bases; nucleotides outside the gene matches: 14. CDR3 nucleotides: TGTGCCAGCAGCCCCAGTCCCGGGACAGGGAATGAAGGCTACACCTTC. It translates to CASSPSPGTGNEGYTF. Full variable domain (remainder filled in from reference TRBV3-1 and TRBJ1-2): DTAVSQTPKYLVTQMGNDKSIKCEQNLGHDTMYWYKQDSKKFLKIMFSYNNKELIINETVPNRFSPKSPDKAHLNLHINSLELGDSAVYFCASSPSPGTGNEGYTFGSGTRLTVV.

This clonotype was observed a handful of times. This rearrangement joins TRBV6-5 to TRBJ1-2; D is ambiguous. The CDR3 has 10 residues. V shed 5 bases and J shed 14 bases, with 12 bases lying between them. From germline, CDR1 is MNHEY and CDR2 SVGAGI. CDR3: CASSELGRTF. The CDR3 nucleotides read TGTGCCAGCAGTGAATTGGGGAGGACCTTC.

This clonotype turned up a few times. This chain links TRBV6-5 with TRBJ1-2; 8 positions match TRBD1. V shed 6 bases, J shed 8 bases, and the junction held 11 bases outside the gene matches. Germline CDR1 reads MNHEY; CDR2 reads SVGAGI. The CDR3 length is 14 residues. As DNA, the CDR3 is TGTGCCAGCAGACCTACCCAGGGGGCAGAGGGCTACACCTTC. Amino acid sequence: CASRPTQGAEGYTF.

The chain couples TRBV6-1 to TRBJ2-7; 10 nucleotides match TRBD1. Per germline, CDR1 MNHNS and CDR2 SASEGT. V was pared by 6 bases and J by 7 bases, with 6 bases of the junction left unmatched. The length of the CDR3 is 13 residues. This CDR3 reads CASRRQGADEQYF. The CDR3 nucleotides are TGTGCCAGCAGACGACAGGGGGCGGATGAGCAGTACTTC.